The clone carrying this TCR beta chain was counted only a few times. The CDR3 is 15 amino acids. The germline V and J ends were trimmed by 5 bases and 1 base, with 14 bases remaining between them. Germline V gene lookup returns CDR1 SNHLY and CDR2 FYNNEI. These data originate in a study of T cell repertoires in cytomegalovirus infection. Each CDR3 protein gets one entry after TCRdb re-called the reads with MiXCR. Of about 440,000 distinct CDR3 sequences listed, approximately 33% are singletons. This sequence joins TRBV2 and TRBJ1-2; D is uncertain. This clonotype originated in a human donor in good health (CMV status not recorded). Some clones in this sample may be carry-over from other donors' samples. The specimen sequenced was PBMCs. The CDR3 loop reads CASSSRSTYNYGYTF. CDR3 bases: TGTGCCAGCAGTTCCCGATCCACCTATAACTATGGCTACACCTTC.